This TCR beta chain was identified during a study of blood T cells in healthy people across ages. Points from the study as a whole: As age increased, TCR beta diversity per million T cells fell in a roughly linear fashion.

Each individual donor underwent a draw of ten milliliters of peripheral blood. A sample-barcoded 5' primer and a J-beta primer mix were used in a second PCR of about 6 to 12 cycles. A tag from a template-switch adaptor with 12 random nucleotides marked each cDNA molecule. TCRdb re-analysed the 5' RACE reads in MiXCR, keeping a single row per CDR3 protein. The data show about 1.1 million distinct CDR3 sequences, around two fifths seen once. V dropped 2 bases and J dropped 6 bases, with 14 bases sitting between them. The CDR3 runs to 15 residues. CDR1 is MNHEY, CDR2 SVGAGI, per germline. Concerning this clonotype itself: The antigen is undetermined.

The receptor comes from a man aged 18 to 30 in good health. The sample taken for sequencing was blood. This chain connects TRBV6-5 to TRBJ2-1; D may be TRBD2 (6 bases). The CDR3 DNA follows: TGTGCCAGCAGTTACGCTCTGAAGACTAGCAATGAGCAGTTCTTC. It yields the protein CASSYALKTSNEQFF.